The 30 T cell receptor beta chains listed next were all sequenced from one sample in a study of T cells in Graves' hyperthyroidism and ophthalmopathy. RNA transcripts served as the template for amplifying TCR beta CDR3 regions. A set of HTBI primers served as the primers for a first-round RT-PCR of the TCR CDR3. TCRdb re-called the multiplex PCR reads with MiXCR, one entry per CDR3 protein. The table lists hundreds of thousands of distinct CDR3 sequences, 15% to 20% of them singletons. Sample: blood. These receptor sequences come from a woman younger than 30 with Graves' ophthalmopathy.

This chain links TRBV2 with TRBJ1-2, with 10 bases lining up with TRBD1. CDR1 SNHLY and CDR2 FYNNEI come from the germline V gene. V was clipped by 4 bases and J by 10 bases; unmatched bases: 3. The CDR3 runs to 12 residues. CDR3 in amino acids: CASSAGTGAYTF. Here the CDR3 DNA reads TGTGCCAGCAGTGCCGGGACAGGGGCCTACACCTTC. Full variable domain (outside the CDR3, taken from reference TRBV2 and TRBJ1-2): EPEVTQTPSHQVTQMGQEVILRCVPISNHLYFYWYRQILGQKVEFLVSFYNNEISEKSEIFDDQFSVERPDGSNFTLKIRSTKLEDSAMYFCASSAGTGAYTFGSGTRLTVV.

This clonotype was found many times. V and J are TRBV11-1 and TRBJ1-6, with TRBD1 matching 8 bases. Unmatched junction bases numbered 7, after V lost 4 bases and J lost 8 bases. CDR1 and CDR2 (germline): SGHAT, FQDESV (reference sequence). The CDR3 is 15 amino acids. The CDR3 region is CASSSYAGGDSPLHF. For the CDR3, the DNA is TGTGCCAGCAGCTCATACGCAGGGGGCGATTCACCCCTCCACTTT.

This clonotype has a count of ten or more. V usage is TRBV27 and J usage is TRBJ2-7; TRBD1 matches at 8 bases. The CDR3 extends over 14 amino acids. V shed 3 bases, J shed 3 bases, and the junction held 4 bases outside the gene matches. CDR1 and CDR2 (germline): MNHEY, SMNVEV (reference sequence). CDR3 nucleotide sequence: TGTGCCAGCAGTTTTGGACAGGGCTACTACGAGCAGTACTTC. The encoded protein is CASSFGQGYYEQYF.

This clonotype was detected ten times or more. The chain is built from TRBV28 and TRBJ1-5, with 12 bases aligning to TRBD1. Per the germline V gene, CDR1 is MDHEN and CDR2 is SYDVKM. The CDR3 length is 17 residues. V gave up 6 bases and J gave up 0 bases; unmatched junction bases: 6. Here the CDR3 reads CASSSAGQGASNQPQHF. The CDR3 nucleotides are TGTGCCAGCAGCTCAGCGGGACAGGGGGCTAGCAATCAGCCCCAGCATTTT.

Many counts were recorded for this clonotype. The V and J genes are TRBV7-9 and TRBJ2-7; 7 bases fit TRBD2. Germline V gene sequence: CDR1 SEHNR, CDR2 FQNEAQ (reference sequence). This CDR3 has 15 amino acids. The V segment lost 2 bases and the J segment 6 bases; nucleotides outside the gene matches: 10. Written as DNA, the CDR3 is TGTGCCAGCAGCTTAAGTGCGGGAGAGTCCGTCGAGCAGTACTTC. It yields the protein CASSLSAGESVEQYF.

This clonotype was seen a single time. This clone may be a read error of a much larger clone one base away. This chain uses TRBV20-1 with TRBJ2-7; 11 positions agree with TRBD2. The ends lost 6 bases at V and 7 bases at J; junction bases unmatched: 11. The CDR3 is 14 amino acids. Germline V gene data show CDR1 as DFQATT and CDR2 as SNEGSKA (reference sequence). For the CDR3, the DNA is TGCAGTGCCGAAACTAGCGGGGGCTTGGATGAGCAGTACTTC. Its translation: CSAETSGGLDEQYF.

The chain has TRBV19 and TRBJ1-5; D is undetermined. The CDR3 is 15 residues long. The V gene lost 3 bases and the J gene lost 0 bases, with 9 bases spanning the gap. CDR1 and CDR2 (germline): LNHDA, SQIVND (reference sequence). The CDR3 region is CASSISGYSNQPQHF. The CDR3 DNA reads TGTGCCAGTAGTATCTCCGGCTATAGCAATCAGCCCCAGCATTTT.

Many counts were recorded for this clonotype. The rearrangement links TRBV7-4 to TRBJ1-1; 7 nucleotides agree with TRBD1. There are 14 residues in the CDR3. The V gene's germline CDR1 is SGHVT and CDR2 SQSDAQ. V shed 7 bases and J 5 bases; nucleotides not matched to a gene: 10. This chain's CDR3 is CASTILKQGTEAFF. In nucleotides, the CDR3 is TGTGCCAGCACCATCCTGAAACAGGGGACTGAAGCTTTCTTT.

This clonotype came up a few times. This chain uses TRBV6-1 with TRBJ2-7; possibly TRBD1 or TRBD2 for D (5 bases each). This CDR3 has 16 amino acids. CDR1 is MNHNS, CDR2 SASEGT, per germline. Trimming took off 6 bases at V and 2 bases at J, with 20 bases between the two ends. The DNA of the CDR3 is TGTGCCAGCAGCAAGGAATTCGGGACGTCCGCCTACGAGCAGTACTTC. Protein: CASSKEFGTSAYEQYF.

The CDR3 sequence is CASSPPQGRSGANVLTF. In DNA form, the CDR3 reads TGTGCCAGCAGCCCCCCCCAGGGCCGCTCTGGGGCCAACGTCCTGACTTTC. The rearrangement uses TRBV3-1 and TRBJ2-6, with D possibly matching TRBD1 (5 bases). Germline V gene sequence: CDR1 LGHDT, CDR2 YNNKEL (reference sequence). The CDR3 has 17 residues. With 4 bases removed from V and 0 bases from J, the gap between germline ends came to 13 bases.

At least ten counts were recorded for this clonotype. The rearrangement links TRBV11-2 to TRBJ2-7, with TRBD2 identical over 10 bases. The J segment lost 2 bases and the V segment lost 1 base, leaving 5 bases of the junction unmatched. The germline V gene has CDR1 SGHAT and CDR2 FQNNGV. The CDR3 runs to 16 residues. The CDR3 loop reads CASSLGRTSGAYEQYF. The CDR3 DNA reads TGTGCCAGCAGCTTAGGGAGGACTAGCGGAGCCTACGAGCAGTACTTC.

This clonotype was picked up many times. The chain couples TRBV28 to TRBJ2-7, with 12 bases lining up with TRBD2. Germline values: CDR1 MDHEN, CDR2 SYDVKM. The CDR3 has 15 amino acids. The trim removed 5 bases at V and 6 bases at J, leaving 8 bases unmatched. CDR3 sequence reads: CASSQRLAGAIEQYF. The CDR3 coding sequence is TGTGCCAGCAGTCAGAGACTAGCGGGGGCAATCGAGCAGTACTTC.

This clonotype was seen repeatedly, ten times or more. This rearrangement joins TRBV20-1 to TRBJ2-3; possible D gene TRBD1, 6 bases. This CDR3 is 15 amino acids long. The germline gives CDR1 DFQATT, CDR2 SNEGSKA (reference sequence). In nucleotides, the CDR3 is TGCAGAGCTTCCATAATAGGGGGTAGCACAGATACGCAGTATTTT. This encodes CRASIIGGSTDTQYF.

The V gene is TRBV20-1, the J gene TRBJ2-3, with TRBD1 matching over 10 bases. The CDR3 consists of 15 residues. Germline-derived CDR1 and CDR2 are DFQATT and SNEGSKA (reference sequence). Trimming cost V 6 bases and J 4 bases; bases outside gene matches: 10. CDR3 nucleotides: TGCAGTGCCACTCGGCCGGGACAGGGGTCAGATACGCAGTATTTT. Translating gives CSATRPGQGSDTQYF.

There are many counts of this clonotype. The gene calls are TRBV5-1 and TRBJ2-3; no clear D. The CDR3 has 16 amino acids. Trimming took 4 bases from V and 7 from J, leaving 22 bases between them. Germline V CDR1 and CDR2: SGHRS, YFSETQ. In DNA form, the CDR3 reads TGCGCCAGCAGCCCGCTCGAAGGTGGCGGATACAATACGCAGTATTTT. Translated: CASSPLEGGGYNTQYF.

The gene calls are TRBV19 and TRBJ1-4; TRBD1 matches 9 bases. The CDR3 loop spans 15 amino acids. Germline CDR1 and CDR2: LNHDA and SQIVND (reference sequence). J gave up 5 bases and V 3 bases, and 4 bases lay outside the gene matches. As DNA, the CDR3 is TGTGCCAGTAGTATCGGACAGGGGCCGAATGAAAAACTGTTTTTT. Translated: CASSIGQGPNEKLFF.

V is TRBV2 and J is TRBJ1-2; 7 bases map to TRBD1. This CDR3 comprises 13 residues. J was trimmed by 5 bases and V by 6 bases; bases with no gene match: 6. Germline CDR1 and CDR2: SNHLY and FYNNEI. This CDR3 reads CASRAQGVYGYTF. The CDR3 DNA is TGTGCCAGCAGGGCTCAGGGGGTTTATGGCTACACCTTC.

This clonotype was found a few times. CDR3 sequence: CSVEVFEAFF. As DNA, the CDR3 is TGCAGCGTTGAAGTCTTTGAAGCTTTCTTT. J is TRBJ1-1 and V is TRBV29-1, with D hard to call. The CDR3 contains 10 residues. Germline V CDR1 and CDR2: SQVTM, ANQGSEA. With 1 base removed from V and 7 bases from J, the gap between germline ends came to 4 bases. The complete variable domain, with remaining parts taken from reference TRBV29-1 and TRBJ1-1, reads SAVISQKPSRDICQRGTSLTIQCQVDSQVTMMFWYRQQPGQSLTLIATANQGSEATYESGFVIDKFPISRPNLTFSTLTVSNMSPEDSSIYLCSVEVFEAFFGQGTRLTVV.

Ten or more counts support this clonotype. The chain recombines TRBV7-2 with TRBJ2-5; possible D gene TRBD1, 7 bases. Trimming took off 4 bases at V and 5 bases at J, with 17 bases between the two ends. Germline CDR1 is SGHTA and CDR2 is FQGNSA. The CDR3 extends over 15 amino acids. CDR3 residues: CASSSGGTRSETQYF. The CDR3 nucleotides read TGTGCCAGCAGCTCAGGGGGGACCAGAAGCGAGACCCAGTACTTC.

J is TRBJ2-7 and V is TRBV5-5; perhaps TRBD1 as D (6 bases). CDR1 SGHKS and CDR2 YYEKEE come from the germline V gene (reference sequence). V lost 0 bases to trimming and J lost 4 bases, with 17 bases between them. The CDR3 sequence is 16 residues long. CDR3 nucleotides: TGTGCCAGCAGCTTGGTCCAGGGGATCCTATCGTACGAGCAGTACTTC. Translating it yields CASSLVQGILSYEQYF.

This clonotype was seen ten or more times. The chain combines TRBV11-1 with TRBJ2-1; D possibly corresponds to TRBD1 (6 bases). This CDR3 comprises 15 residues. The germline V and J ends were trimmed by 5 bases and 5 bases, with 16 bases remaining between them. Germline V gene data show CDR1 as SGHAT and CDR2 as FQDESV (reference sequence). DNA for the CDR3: TGTGCCAGCAGCCCAGGGGCGACGATTAACAATGAGCAGTTCTTC. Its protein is CASSPGATINNEQFF.

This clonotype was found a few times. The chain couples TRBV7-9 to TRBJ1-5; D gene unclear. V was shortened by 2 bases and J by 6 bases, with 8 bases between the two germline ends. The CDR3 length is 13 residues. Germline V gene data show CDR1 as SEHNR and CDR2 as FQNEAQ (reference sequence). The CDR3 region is CASSLHVSQPQHF. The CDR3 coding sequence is TGTGCCAGCAGCTTACATGTTAGTCAGCCCCAGCATTTT.

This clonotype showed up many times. In DNA form, the CDR3 reads TGTGCCTGGAGTACTGGGACAGCCTATATGAACACTGAAGCTTTCTTT. It specifies CAWSTGTAYMNTEAFF. This sequence joins TRBV30 and TRBJ1-1; 7 bases match TRBD1. The CDR3 is made up of 16 amino acids. V lost 2 bases to trimming and J lost 0 bases; unmatched junction nucleotides: 9. From germline, CDR1 is GTSNPN and CDR2 SVGIG (reference sequence). The variable domain in full, completed from reference TRBV30 and TRBJ1-1, reads SQTIHQWPATLVQPVGSPLSLECTVEGTSNPNLYWYRQAAGRGLQLLFYSVGIGQISSEVPQNLSASRPQDRQFILSSKKLLLSDSGFYLCAWSTGTAYMNTEAFFGQGTRLTVV.

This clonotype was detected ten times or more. The DNA for the CDR3 is TGTGCCAGCAGCTTAACAGGGGACCAGCCCCAGCATTTT. This translates into CASSLTGDQPQHF. The gene calls are TRBV7-9 and TRBJ1-5; TRBD1 agrees at 7 bases. Germline V gives CDR1 SEHNR, CDR2 FQNEAQ (reference sequence). CDR3 length equals 13 residues. The V gene end was trimmed by 2 bases and the J gene end by 7 bases; junction bases not matched to a gene: 2.

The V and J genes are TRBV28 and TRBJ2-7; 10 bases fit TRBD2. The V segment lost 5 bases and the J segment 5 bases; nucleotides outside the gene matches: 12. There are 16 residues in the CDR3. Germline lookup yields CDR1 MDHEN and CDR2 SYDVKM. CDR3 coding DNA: TGTGCCAGCAGTCCACGGCTAGCGGGGGCCCCCCACGAGCAGTACTTC. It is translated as CASSPRLAGAPHEQYF.

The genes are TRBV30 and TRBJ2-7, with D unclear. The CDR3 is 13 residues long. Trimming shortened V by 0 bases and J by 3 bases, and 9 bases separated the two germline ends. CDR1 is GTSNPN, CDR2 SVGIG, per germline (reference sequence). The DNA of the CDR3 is TGTGCCTGGAGTGTACCCGAGTACTACGAGCAGTACTTC. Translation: CAWSVPEYYEQYF.

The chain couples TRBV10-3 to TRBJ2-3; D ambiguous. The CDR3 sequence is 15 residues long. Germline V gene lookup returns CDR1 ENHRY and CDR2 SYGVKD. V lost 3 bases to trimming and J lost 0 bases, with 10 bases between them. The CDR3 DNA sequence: TGTGCCATCAGTGAACCTCCCTATAGCACAGATACGCAGTATTTT. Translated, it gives CAISEPPYSTDTQYF.

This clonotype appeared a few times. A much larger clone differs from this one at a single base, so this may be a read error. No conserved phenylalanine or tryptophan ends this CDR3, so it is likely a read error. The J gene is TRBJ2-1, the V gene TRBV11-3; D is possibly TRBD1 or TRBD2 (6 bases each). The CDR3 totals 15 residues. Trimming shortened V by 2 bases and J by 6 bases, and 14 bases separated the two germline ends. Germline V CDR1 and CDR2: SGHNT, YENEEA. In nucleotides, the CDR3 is TGTGCCAGCAGCTTATTTACAGGGAGGTCCAATGAGCAGTTCCTC. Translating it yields CASSLFTGRSNEQFL.

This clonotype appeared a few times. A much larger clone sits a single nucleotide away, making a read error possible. DNA for the CDR3: TGTGCCAACAGTTTAAGGACTAGCTCCTACGAGCAGTACTTC. Amino acid sequence: CANSLRTSSYEQYF. This sequence joins TRBV27 and TRBJ2-7; TRBD2 aligns across 7 bases. The CDR3 consists of 14 residues. Germline V gene data show CDR1 as MNHEY and CDR2 as SMNVEV (reference sequence).

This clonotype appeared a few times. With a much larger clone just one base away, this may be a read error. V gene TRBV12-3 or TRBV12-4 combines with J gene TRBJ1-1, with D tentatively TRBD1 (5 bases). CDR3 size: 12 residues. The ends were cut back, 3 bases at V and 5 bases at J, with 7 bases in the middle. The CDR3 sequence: CASSFRQTEAFF. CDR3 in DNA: TGTGCCAGCAGTTTCAGACAGACTGAAGCTTTCTTT.